Presented here are 31 T cell receptor beta chains from one specimen sequenced in a study of T-cell reconstitution after alpha-beta-depleted transplantation in children. Preparation of the TCRbeta library was carried out with unique molecular identifiers. TCRdb recomputed calls from the PCR reads with MiXCR, one row per CDR3 protein. In the table there are 530,000 or so distinct CDR3 sequences, roughly 30% of which are singletons. Material: PBMCs, obtained before TCRalphabeta/CD19-depleted stem cell transplant. Every receptor here comes from a boy under three years old with Wiskott-Aldrich syndrome, due to receive a stem cell transplant.

The chain recombines TRBV5-1 with TRBJ1-4; TRBD1 matches at 8 bases. The germline CDR1 and CDR2 sequences are SGHRS and YFSETQ. V shed 3 bases and J 8 bases; nucleotides not matched to a gene: 6. The CDR3 sequence is 14 residues long. The CDR3 loop is CASSSGGYGEKLFF. CDR3 nucleotides: TGCGCCAGCAGCTCAGGGGGCTACGGAGAAAAACTGTTTTTT.

The rearrangement uses TRBV5-5 and TRBJ2-2; D unresolved. CDR3 length: 15 amino acids. Trimming removed 0 bases at V and 1 base at J, with 7 bases between. Germline V CDR1 and CDR2: SGHKS, YYEKEE (reference sequence). The CDR3, as DNA: TGTGCCAGCAGCTTGGTGCCCGGGAACACCGGGGAGCTGTTTTTT. Its translation: CASSLVPGNTGELFF.

This clonotype has more than one count but fewer than ten. The chain links TRBV20-1 to TRBJ2-1, with D possibly being TRBD1 or TRBD2 (5 bases each). V was trimmed by 0 bases and J by 10 bases, leaving 19 bases between them. Germline lookup yields CDR1 DFQATT and CDR2 SNEGSKA (reference sequence). This CDR3 has 15 amino acids. This CDR3 is CSARDLGTPWWEQFF. The CDR3, as DNA: TGCAGTGCTAGAGACCTCGGGACCCCATGGTGGGAGCAGTTCTTC.

The V call is TRBV9, the J call TRBJ2-1; 8 nucleotides align to TRBD2. The CDR3 covers 14 residues. The V gene end was trimmed by 3 bases and the J gene end by 6 bases; junction bases not matched to a gene: 5. The germline V gene has CDR1 SGDLS and CDR2 YYNGEE. The CDR3: CASSATGTSNEQFF. The CDR3 DNA reads TGTGCCAGCAGCGCCACCGGGACTAGCAATGAGCAGTTCTTC.

The V and J genes are TRBV7-9 and TRBJ2-1, with a possible D match to TRBD1 (5 bases). Per germline, CDR1 SEHNR and CDR2 FQNEAQ (reference sequence). The V and J ends lost 2 bases and 4 bases respectively, with 9 bases between them. The CDR3 is made up of 14 amino acids. For the CDR3, the DNA is TGTGCCAGCAGCTTATGGCAGGGTTACAATGAGCAGTTCTTC. Amino acids: CASSLWQGYNEQFF. Drawing the rest from reference TRBV7-9 and TRBJ2-1, the complete variable domain is DTGVSQNPRHKITKRGQNVTFRCDPISEHNRLYWYRQTLGQGPEFLTYFQNEAQLEKSRLLSDRFSAERPKGSFSTLEIQRTEQGDSAMYLCASSLWQGYNEQFFGPGTRLTVL.

V and J are TRBV5-6 and TRBJ2-2; D is uncertain. In germline, CDR1 is SGHDT, CDR2 YYEEEE. This CDR3 contains 15 residues. V was shortened by 5 bases and J by 3 bases, with 14 bases between the two germline ends. In DNA, the CDR3 is TGTGCCAGCAGTCAAGGGTTTTGGGACACCGGGGAGCTGTTTTTT. Translating it yields CASSQGFWDTGELFF. The full variable domain, with the rest looked up from reference TRBV5-6 and TRBJ2-2, is DAGVTQSPTHLIKTRGQQVTLRCSPKSGHDTVSWYQQALGQGPQFIFQYYEEEERQRGNFPDRFSGHQFPNYSSELNVNALLLGDSALYLCASSQGFWDTGELFFGEGSRLTVL.

This clonotype was detected only once. The junction shows a germline mismatch at one end, possibly a read error. This rearrangement joins TRBV10-3 to TRBJ2-1, with D possibly matching TRBD2 (6 bases). CDR3 length: 14 amino acids. The germline CDR1 and CDR2 sequences are ENHRY and SYGVKD. In nucleotides, the CDR3 is TGTGCCATCAGTGTGCGGGGTTTTAACGATGAGCATTTCTTC. It specifies CAISVRGFNDEHFF.

This clonotype was observed a handful of times. This chain joins TRBV11-2 and TRBJ2-7; perhaps TRBD2 as D (6 bases). The V and J ends lost 2 bases and 3 bases respectively, with 14 bases between them. CDR3 size: 15 residues. The V gene's germline CDR1 is SGHAT and CDR2 FQNNGV. In DNA, the CDR3 is TGTGCCAGCAGCTTACCGGGGGACGCCGGCTACGAGCAGTACTTC. Translated, it gives CASSLPGDAGYEQYF.

The V and J genes are TRBV18 and TRBJ1-4; D ambiguous. Germline V CDR1 and CDR2: KGHSH, LQKENI. This CDR3 region has 19 residues. Between the trimmed V and J ends, which lost 4 bases and 4 bases, there was a span of 25 bases. The CDR3 DNA sequence: TGTGCCAGCTCACAGCGGGCGGGGTTACGTGGCGTCGGTAATGAAAAACTGTTTTTT. Amino acid sequence: CASSQRAGLRGVGNEKLFF.

J is TRBJ2-5 and V is TRBV7-7; no firm D call. CDR3 length: 13 residues. Germline V lookup: CDR1 SSHAT, CDR2 FNYEAQ (reference sequence). Trimming removed 5 bases at V and 4 bases at J, with 11 bases between. CDR3 sequence reads: CASSPEVVETQYF. The CDR3 coding sequence is TGTGCCAGCAGCCCCGAGGTGGTAGAGACCCAGTACTTC. The entire variable domain, with the rest obtained from reference TRBV7-7 and TRBJ2-5, is as follows: GAGVSQSPRYKVTKRGQDVTLRCDPISSHATLYWYQQALGQGPEFLTYFNYEAQPDKSGLPSDRFSAERPEGSISTLTIQRTEQRDSAMYRCASSPEVVETQYFGPGTRLLVL.

The sample holds a few counts of this clonotype. This chain joins TRBV5-1 and TRBJ2-7; a possible D gene is TRBD2 (7 bases). There are 14 residues in the CDR3. Between the trimmed V and J ends, which lost 4 bases and 2 bases, there was a span of 13 bases. CDR1 and CDR2 (germline): SGHRS, YFSETQ. DNA of the CDR3: TGCGCCAGCAGCCCGAGGGAGGGGGCCTACGAGCAGTACTTC. Its translation is CASSPREGAYEQYF.

This clonotype has a handful of counts. The CDR3 loop is CASSFPSLAGVYNEQFF. The CDR3 bases are TGTGCCAGCAGTTTCCCCTCACTAGCGGGAGTCTACAATGAGCAGTTCTTC. J is TRBJ2-1 and V is TRBV27; 11 nucleotides agree with TRBD2. The J segment lost 3 bases and the V segment lost 3 bases, leaving 7 bases of the junction unmatched. Per the germline V gene, CDR1 is MNHEY and CDR2 is SMNVEV (reference sequence). CDR3 length: 17 residues.

The rearrangement uses TRBV2 and TRBJ2-3, with TRBD1 matching over 7 bases. CDR3 length equals 15 residues. CDR1 SNHLY and CDR2 FYNNEI come from the germline V gene. The trim removed 5 bases at V and 4 bases at J, leaving 9 bases unmatched. As DNA, the CDR3 is TGTGCCAGCAGTCGAGACGCCAGGGGGTCAGATACGCAGTATTTT. It translates to CASSRDARGSDTQYF.

This clonotype turned up a few times. The chain carries TRBV5-1 and TRBJ1-1; unclear D gene. The CDR3 loop spans 13 amino acids. V was trimmed by 0 bases and J by 5 bases, leaving 8 bases between them. Germline assignment: CDR1 SGHRS and CDR2 YFSETQ. CDR3 loop: CASSLERLTEAFF. CDR3 DNA: TGCGCCAGCAGCTTGGAGAGGTTGACTGAAGCTTTCTTT.

This clonotype was observed a few times. The chain recombines TRBV21-1 with TRBJ2-7. TRBV21-1 is recorded as a pseudogene. This CDR3 spans 14 amino acids. The CDR3 loop reads CASSLKFESYEQYF. CDR3 coding DNA: TGTGCCAGCAGCCTGAAGTTCGAATCCTACGAGCAGTACTTC.

The genes are TRBV4-1 and TRBJ1-2; TRBD1 matches 9 bases. The germline V gene has CDR1 MGHRA and CDR2 YSYEKL. V shed 3 bases and J 8 bases; nucleotides not matched to a gene: 7. This CDR3 is built from 14 residues. The CDR3 coding sequence is TGCGCCAGCAGCCATCTACAGGGGGCGACCGGCTACACCTTC. Encoded protein: CASSHLQGATGYTF.

The sample holds a few counts of this clonotype. The CDR3 here is CASSSFSGSAFNEQFF. CDR3 nucleotides: TGTGCCAGCAGTTCCTTTAGCGGGAGTGCATTTAATGAGCAGTTCTTC. The V and J genes are TRBV12-3 or TRBV12-4 and TRBJ2-1, with 9 bases fitting TRBD2. CDR3 length: 16 amino acids. Germline trimming cut 4 bases from V and 7 bases from J; bases unmatched to any gene: 11.

There are a few counts of this clonotype. This chain connects TRBV15 to TRBJ2-1; D tentatively reads TRBD1 or TRBD2 (5 bases each). Trimming left V 1 base short and J 6 bases short, with 10 bases between. The CDR3 totals 14 residues. Per germline, CDR1 LNHNV and CDR2 YYDKDF (reference sequence). CDR3 protein: CATSRVGAGNEQFF. In DNA, the CDR3 is TGTGCCACCAGCAGAGTAGGGGCGGGCAATGAGCAGTTCTTC.

The J gene is TRBJ2-7, the V gene TRBV6-1; no firm D call. V lost 1 base and J lost 3, with 13 bases in between. Germline values: CDR1 MNHNS, CDR2 SASEGT. This CDR3 spans 15 amino acids. The CDR3 DNA follows: TGTGCCAGCAGTGAAGGGGTTCAGGAGTTCTACGAGCAGTACTTC. Translating it yields CASSEGVQEFYEQYF.

This clonotype was seen a few times. The genes are TRBV6-5 and TRBJ2-7, with TRBD2 matching over 7 bases. The germline V gene encodes CDR1 MNHEY and CDR2 SVGAGI. J gave up 4 bases and V 1 base, and 4 bases lay outside the gene matches. This CDR3 is 14 amino acids long. DNA for the CDR3: TGTGCCAGCAGTTACTACCGGGGGGTGTACGAGCAGTACTTC. This codes for CASSYYRGVYEQYF.

The chain is built from TRBV28 and TRBJ2-2, with D possibly being TRBD1 (6 bases). Germline V gives CDR1 MDHEN, CDR2 SYDVKM. The CDR3 contains 16 residues. V shed 3 bases and J shed 4 bases, with 15 bases lying between them. CDR3 nucleotide sequence: TGTGCCAGCAGTTTTTCGGGACACATAACCACCGGGGAGCTGTTTTTT. The encoded protein is CASSFSGHITTGELFF.

This clonotype turned up a few times. V is TRBV27 and J is TRBJ2-7; TRBD1 matches at 7 bases. The CDR3 contains 15 residues. From germline, CDR1 is MNHEY and CDR2 SMNVEV (reference sequence). Trimming took 6 bases from V and 1 from J; bases not matched to a gene: 9. The chain's CDR3 is CASRRKGTESYEQYF. CDR3 DNA: TGTGCCAGCAGGAGGAAGGGGACAGAGTCCTACGAGCAGTACTTC.

This clonotype was picked up a small number of times. This chain links TRBV7-3 with TRBJ2-1; unclear D gene. CDR1 is SGHTA and CDR2 is FQGTGA in the germline V gene. The CDR3 spans 12 residues. Trimming shortened V by 1 base and J by 10 bases, and 8 bases separated the two germline ends. The CDR3 loop reads CASSLRGREQFF. The CDR3 DNA follows: TGTGCCAGCAGCTTAAGGGGAAGGGAGCAGTTCTTC.

This clonotype came up a few times. The gene calls are TRBV5-6 and TRBJ2-7; D gene ambiguous. Germline-derived CDR1 and CDR2 are SGHDT and YYEEEE. This CDR3 region has 14 residues. V lost 4 bases, J lost 2 bases, and 13 bases lay in between. The CDR3 DNA reads as TGTGCCAGCAGCCCTGCCCACCAGCCCTACGAGCAGTACTTC. It specifies CASSPAHQPYEQYF.

This clonotype was seen a few times. This rearrangement joins TRBV12-3 or TRBV12-4 to TRBJ2-4; D call uncertain. The V end lost 5 bases, the J end lost 0 bases, and 11 bases lay between the germline ends. The CDR3 is 15 residues long. CDR3 coding DNA: TGTGCCAGCAGTGTAGGCAGCCTAGCCAAAAACATTCAGTACTTC. It yields the protein CASSVGSLAKNIQYF.

This clonotype has only a few counts. V usage is TRBV12-3 or TRBV12-4 and J usage is TRBJ2-7; no firm D call. The germline V and J ends were trimmed by 6 bases and 4 bases, with 10 bases remaining between them. This CDR3 has 12 amino acids. This CDR3 reads CASSSFEYEQYF. The CDR3 nucleotides read TGTGCCAGCAGCTCTTTTGAGTACGAGCAGTACTTC.

This clonotype was counted only a few times. J is TRBJ2-7 and V is TRBV25-1; either TRBD1 or TRBD2 may fit D (5 bases each). The V gene's germline CDR1 is MGHDK and CDR2 SYGVNS. This CDR3 comprises 13 residues. Trimming shortened V by 5 bases and J by 1 base, and 9 bases separated the two germline ends. The CDR3 bases are TGTGCCAGCAGTACTTGGGGGTCCTACGAGCAGTACTTC. This codes for CASSTWGSYEQYF.

This clonotype was counted a few times. The chain joins TRBV9 to TRBJ2-2; D not resolved. The germline V and J ends were trimmed by 1 base and 3 bases, with 4 bases remaining between them. Germline V gene data show CDR1 as SGDLS and CDR2 as YYNGEE. This CDR3 has 13 residues. The CDR3 sequence is CASSVLDTGELFF. The DNA of the CDR3 is TGTGCCAGCAGCGTATTGGACACCGGGGAGCTGTTTTTT.

This chain uses TRBV10-3 with TRBJ1-2, with D maybe TRBD1 (6 bases). Between the trimmed V and J ends, which lost 6 bases and 6 bases, there was a span of 14 bases. Germline loops: CDR1 ENHRY, CDR2 SYGVKD. The CDR3 is made up of 13 amino acids. The CDR3 bases are TGTGCCATCAGGGGGGCAGGAGTTCATGGCTACACCTTC. Its translation is CAIRGAGVHGYTF.

This clonotype occurred a few times. CDR3 nucleotides: TGCGCCAGCAGCTTGGGCGGCTGGGGTTACGAGCAGTACTTC. Protein product: CASSLGGWGYEQYF. The V and J genes are TRBV5-1 and TRBJ2-7; D is undetermined. CDR3 length equals 14 residues. V gave up 0 bases and J gave up 4 bases, with 11 bases separating them. Germline V lookup: CDR1 SGHRS, CDR2 YFSETQ.

This chain joins TRBV7-9 and TRBJ1-1, with D uncertain. The CDR3 loop spans 15 amino acids. Trimming left V 1 base short and J 4 bases short, with 13 bases between. Germline assignment: CDR1 SEHNR and CDR2 FQNEAQ (reference sequence). DNA of the CDR3: TGTGCCAGCAGCTTAGTCCCGGGGTTGACCACTGAAGCTTTCTTT. It is translated as CASSLVPGLTTEAFF.